A single sample gave rise to the 21 T cell receptor beta chains below, sequenced in a study of T cells after yellow fever vaccination. One entry per CDR3 protein, called by TCRdb with MiXCR from the 5' RACE reads. The sample records approximately 300,000 distinct CDR3 sequences, around 7.3% being singletons. The material sequenced was PBMCs, taken more than 35 days after the first yellow fever vaccination. The source of these receptors is a man between 18 and 35 years old who received the YFV17D yellow fever vaccine.

This clonotype has more than one count but fewer than ten. The CDR3 protein is CASSLRPSLTDTQYF. In DNA, the CDR3 is TGTGCCAGCAGCTTACGGCCCAGCCTCACAGATACGCAGTATTTT. This chain links TRBV7-2 with TRBJ2-3; D call uncertain. The CDR3 totals 15 residues. The germline gives CDR1 SGHTA, CDR2 FQGNSA. Trimming took off 2 bases at V and 2 bases at J, with 11 bases between the two ends.

This clonotype appeared a few times. The junction and the germline gene differ at one end; a read error may be behind it. This chain connects TRBV25-1 to TRBJ2-1; the D gene is possibly TRBD1 (6 bases). The CDR3 consists of 11 residues. CDR1 and CDR2 from the germline V gene are MGHDK and SYGVNS. CDR3 in amino acids: CASSLTGHFDF. For the CDR3, the DNA is TGTGCCAGCTCCCTGACGGGACATTTCGACTTC. Full variable domain (rest looked up from reference TRBV25-1 and TRBJ2-1): EADIYQTPRYLVIGTGKKITLECSQTMGHDKMYWYQQDPGMELHLIHYSYGVNSTEKGDLSSESTVSRIRTEHFPLTLESARPSHTSQYLCASSLTGHFDFGPGTRLTVL.

The chain joins TRBV3-1 to TRBJ2-3; a possible D gene is TRBD1 (5 bases). This CDR3 spans 13 amino acids. The germline gives CDR1 LGHDT, CDR2 YNNKEL (reference sequence). V gave up 1 base and J gave up 8 bases, with 10 bases separating them. The CDR3 region has the DNA TGTGCCAGCAGCCAAGGATCACAGGTTACGCAGTATTTT. Residues: CASSQGSQVTQYF.

The chain links TRBV5-1 to TRBJ2-2; no reliable D call. Germline-derived CDR1 and CDR2 are SGHRS and YFSETQ. V dropped 0 bases and J dropped 1 base, with 7 bases sitting between them. CDR3 length: 15 residues. CDR3 protein: CASSLARLNTGELFF. CDR3 bases: TGCGCCAGCAGCTTGGCCCGCCTGAACACCGGGGAGCTGTTTTTT.

This clonotype was detected many times. This chain joins TRBV5-6 and TRBJ2-3; no clear D gene. This CDR3 has 13 residues. The germline CDR1 and CDR2 sequences are SGHDT and YYEEEE. V was clipped by 4 bases and J by 6 bases, with 12 bases between them. This CDR3 reads CASSPTAGDTQYF. The CDR3, as DNA: TGTGCCAGCAGCCCGACTGCAGGCGATACGCAGTATTTT.

This clonotype was seen many times. The chain uses TRBV6-5 and TRBJ1-2, with D possibly TRBD1 on 6 matching bases. This CDR3 spans 15 amino acids. Germline V lookup: CDR1 MNHEY, CDR2 SVGAGI. Trimming shortened V by 0 bases and J by 7 bases, and 15 bases separated the two germline ends. For the CDR3, the DNA is TGTGCCAGCAGTTACTCGACTGGGACATCGGGTGGCTACACCTTC. It specifies CASSYSTGTSGGYTF.

The V gene is TRBV20-1, the J gene TRBJ2-1, with D perhaps TRBD2 (6 bases). The CDR3 is 16 residues long. Germline loops: CDR1 DFQATT, CDR2 SNEGSKA (reference sequence). Trimming left V 4 bases short and J 2 bases short, with 18 bases between. In nucleotides, the CDR3 is TGCAGTGCTAAATCCCCTCGTAGCGGTACCTACAATGAGCAGTTCTTC. This codes for CSAKSPRSGTYNEQFF.

This clonotype has a count of ten or more. The CDR3 nucleotides read TGTGCCAGCAGTTCCCGCCCATCTAGACTGAACACCGGGGAGCTGTTTTTT. This translates into CASSSRPSRLNTGELFF. V is TRBV6-2 or TRBV6-3 and J is TRBJ2-2; D is undetermined. The V and J ends lost 4 bases and 1 base respectively, with 16 bases between them. Germline lookup yields CDR1 MNHEY and CDR2 SVGEGT. The CDR3 is made up of 17 amino acids.

This clonotype was found many times. The chain carries TRBV10-1 and TRBJ2-3, with 8 bases lining up with TRBD2. V was clipped by 5 bases and J by 1 base; unmatched bases: 5. The CDR3 runs 15 residues. Germline CDR1 is WNHNN and CDR2 is SYGVQD (reference sequence). This CDR3 reads CASSPGGARTDTQYF. The CDR3 DNA follows: TGCGCCAGCAGTCCCGGGGGGGCGCGCACAGATACGCAGTATTTT.

This clonotype was seen more than once but under ten times. This chain joins TRBV7-9 and TRBJ1-1, with D perhaps matching TRBD1 (5 bases). V lost 3 bases and J 3 bases, leaving 14 bases between the germline ends. CDR3 size: 15 residues. Germline V lookup: CDR1 SEHNR, CDR2 FQNEAQ (reference sequence). The chain's CDR3 is CASSFQGITDTEAFF. DNA of the CDR3: TGTGCCAGCAGCTTTCAGGGAATTACGGACACTGAAGCTTTCTTT.

The V and J genes are TRBV29-1 and TRBJ1-2, with a tentative D call TRBD1 (5 bases). The CDR3 has 12 amino acids. V was trimmed by 7 bases and J by 5 bases, leaving 14 bases between them. The germline CDR1 and CDR2 sequences are SQVTM and ANQGSEA. Here the CDR3 reads CSGGTVTYGYTF. For the CDR3, the DNA is TGCAGCGGGGGGACGGTGACGTATGGCTACACCTTC.

This clonotype showed up just a few times. The chain has TRBV6-1 and TRBJ2-5, with TRBD1 as a possible D gene (6 bases). Germline lookup yields CDR1 MNHNS and CDR2 SASEGT. CDR3 length equals 14 residues. V dropped 4 bases and J dropped 2 bases, with 11 bases sitting between them. CDR3 sequence (DNA): TGTGCCAGCAGTGGGACAGTCATTCAAGAGACCCAGTACTTC. It specifies CASSGTVIQETQYF.

This clonotype was found many times. This sequence joins TRBV6-4 and TRBJ2-3; 7 bases agree with TRBD2. In germline, CDR1 is MRHNA, CDR2 SNTAGT. V dropped 3 bases and J dropped 3; count of bases not matched to a gene: 0. CDR3 length equals 13 residues. The CDR3 loop is CASSERGTDTQYF. The CDR3 coding sequence is TGTGCCAGCAGTGAGCGGGGGACAGATACGCAGTATTTT.

The chain links TRBV28 to TRBJ1-2; TRBD1 matches at 9 bases. Losses at the gene ends were 6 bases for V and 4 bases for J; bases not matched to a gene: 6. There are 14 residues in the CDR3. CDR1 and CDR2 (germline): MDHEN, SYDVKM. CDR3 region: CASRAGTGPYGYTF. The CDR3 DNA is TGTGCCAGCAGGGCCGGGACAGGGCCCTATGGCTACACCTTC.

This chain joins TRBV28 and TRBJ1-2, with D hard to call. The germline CDR1 and CDR2 sequences are MDHEN and SYDVKM. Trimming left V 6 bases short and J 3 bases short, with 14 bases between. The CDR3 consists of 14 residues. CDR3 DNA: TGTGCCAGCAGGGTCGGGCAGATCTACTATGGCTACACCTTC. Translated: CASRVGQIYYGYTF.

This clonotype was picked up a small number of times. V usage is TRBV12-3 or TRBV12-4 and J usage is TRBJ1-1; D may be TRBD1 (5 bases). Trimming removed 6 bases from V and 1 base from J, with 12 bases in between. The CDR3 consists of 14 residues. Here the CDR3 DNA reads TGTGCCAGCAGCCCCAGGGTGAAGAACACTGAAGCTTTCTTT. It encodes CASSPRVKNTEAFF.

This clonotype has a handful of counts. The V and J genes are TRBV6-1 and TRBJ2-2; no clear D gene. In germline, CDR1 is MNHNS, CDR2 SASEGT. CDR3 size: 15 residues. The germline V and J ends were trimmed by 6 bases and 1 base, with 12 bases remaining between them. The chain's CDR3 is CASSPDSWNTGELFF. CDR3 sequence (DNA): TGTGCCAGCAGCCCCGATAGCTGGAACACCGGGGAGCTGTTTTTT.

This clonotype has just a few counts. The genes are TRBV9 and TRBJ1-4; 7 nucleotides match TRBD1. The V and J ends lost 4 bases and 8 bases, in that order; junction bases with no gene match: 17. Germline lookup yields CDR1 SGDLS and CDR2 YYNGEE. The CDR3 loop spans 17 amino acids. For the CDR3, the DNA is TGTGCCAGCAGCCTCAGGGGGGACCTGATCTCAAGAGAAAAACTGTTTTTT. Amino acid sequence: CASSLRGDLISREKLFF.

CDR3 in DNA: TGTGCCAGCAGCTCCATTTCCCTACCTAGCACAGATACGCAGTATTTT. Translating gives CASSSISLPSTDTQYF. The chain has TRBV9 and TRBJ2-3; D gene uncertain. The CDR3 has 16 residues. Trimming took off 4 bases at V and 0 bases at J, with 15 bases between the two ends. Germline V gene lookup returns CDR1 SGDLS and CDR2 YYNGEE.

This clonotype has only a few counts. V gene TRBV7-6 combines with J gene TRBJ1-5, with D tentatively TRBD1 (5 bases). The ends were cut back, 5 bases at V and 7 bases at J, with 15 bases in the middle. CDR1 SGHVS and CDR2 FNYEAQ come from the germline V gene. The CDR3 is 14 residues long. The DNA for the CDR3 is TGTGCCAGCAGCCGAGGCGGGGGTGGCCAGCCCCAGCATTTT. Protein sequence: CASSRGGGGQPQHF.

There are a few counts of this clonotype. The gene calls are TRBV20-1 and TRBJ2-7; tentatively, D is TRBD1 or TRBD2 (6 bases each). Looked up from germline, CDR1 is DFQATT and CDR2 is SNEGSKA (reference sequence). The CDR3 is made up of 12 amino acids. Trimming stripped 5 bases from V and 9 bases from J, with 17 bases between. CDR3 sequence reads: CSAPQGPGGQYF. The CDR3 DNA reads as TGCAGTGCTCCCCAGGGGCCCGGGGGGCAGTACTTC.